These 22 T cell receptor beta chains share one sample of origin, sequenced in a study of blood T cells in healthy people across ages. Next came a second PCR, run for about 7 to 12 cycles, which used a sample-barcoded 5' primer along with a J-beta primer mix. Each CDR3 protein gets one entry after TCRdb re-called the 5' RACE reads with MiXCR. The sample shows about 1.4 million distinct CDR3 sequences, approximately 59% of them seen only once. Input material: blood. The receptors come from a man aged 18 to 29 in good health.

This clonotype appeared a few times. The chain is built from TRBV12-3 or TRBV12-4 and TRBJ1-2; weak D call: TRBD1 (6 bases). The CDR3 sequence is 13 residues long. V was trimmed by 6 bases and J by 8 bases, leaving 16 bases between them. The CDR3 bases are TGTGCCAGCAGCCGGACAGCGCGGGAGGGCTACACCTTC. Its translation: CASSRTAREGYTF.

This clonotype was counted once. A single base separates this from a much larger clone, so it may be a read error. This CDR3 reads CASSPNQEVVTEAFF. Written as DNA, the CDR3 is TGTGCCAGCAGTCCAAACCAAGAGGTCGTCACTGAAGCTTTCTTT. The chain uses TRBV27 and TRBJ1-1, with unresolved D. The CDR3 is 15 residues long. The V gene lost 5 bases and the J gene lost 4 bases, with 17 bases spanning the gap. The germline gives CDR1 MNHEY, CDR2 SMNVEV (reference sequence).

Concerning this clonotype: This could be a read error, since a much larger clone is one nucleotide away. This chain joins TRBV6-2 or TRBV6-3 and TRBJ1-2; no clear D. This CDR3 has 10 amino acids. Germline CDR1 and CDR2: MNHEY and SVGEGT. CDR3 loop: CASYRNGHTF. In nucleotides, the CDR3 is TGTGCCAGCTATAGAAATGGCCACACCTTC.

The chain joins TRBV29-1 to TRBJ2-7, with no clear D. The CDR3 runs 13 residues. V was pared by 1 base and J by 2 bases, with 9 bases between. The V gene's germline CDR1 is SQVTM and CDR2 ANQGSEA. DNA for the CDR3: TGCAGCGTTGAAGGGGAAGGAACCTACGAGCAGTACTTC. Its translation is CSVEGEGTYEQYF.

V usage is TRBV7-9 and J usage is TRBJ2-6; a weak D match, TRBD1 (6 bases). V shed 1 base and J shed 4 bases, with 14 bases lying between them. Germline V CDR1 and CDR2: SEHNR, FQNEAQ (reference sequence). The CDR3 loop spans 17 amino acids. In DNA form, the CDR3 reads TGTGCCAGCAGCTTAGGTGGGGGCACAGCCGGGGCCAACGTCCTGACTTTC. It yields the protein CASSLGGGTAGANVLTF. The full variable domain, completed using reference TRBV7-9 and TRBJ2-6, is DTGVSQNPRHKITKRGQNVTFRCDPISEHNRLYWYRQTLGQGPEFLTYFQNEAQLEKSRLLSDRFSAERPKGSFSTLEIQRTEQGDSAMYLCASSLGGGTAGANVLTFGAGSRLTVL.

CDR3 region: CASSQEVGVSSIQYF. In DNA form, the CDR3 reads TGTGCCAGCAGCCAAGAAGTAGGGGTATCAAGCATTCAGTACTTC. The chain couples TRBV4-2 to TRBJ2-4; tentative D call: TRBD1 (5 bases). Looked up from germline, CDR1 is LGHNA and CDR2 is YNFKEQ. Deletions cut 0 bases from V and 9 bases from J, with 15 bases between. CDR3 length: 15 amino acids.

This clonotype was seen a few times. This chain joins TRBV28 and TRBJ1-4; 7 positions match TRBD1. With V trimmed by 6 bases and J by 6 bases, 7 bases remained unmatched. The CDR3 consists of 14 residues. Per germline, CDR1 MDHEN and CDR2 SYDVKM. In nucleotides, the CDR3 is TGTGCCAGCAGATACCCGGGACAGCATGAAAAACTGTTTTTT. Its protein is CASRYPGQHEKLFF. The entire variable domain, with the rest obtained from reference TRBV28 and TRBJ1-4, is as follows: DVKVTQSSRYLVKRTGEKVFLECVQDMDHENMFWYRQDPGLGLRLIYFSYDVKMKEKGDIPEGYSVSREKKERFSLILESASTNQTSMYLCASRYPGQHEKLFFGSGTQLSVL.

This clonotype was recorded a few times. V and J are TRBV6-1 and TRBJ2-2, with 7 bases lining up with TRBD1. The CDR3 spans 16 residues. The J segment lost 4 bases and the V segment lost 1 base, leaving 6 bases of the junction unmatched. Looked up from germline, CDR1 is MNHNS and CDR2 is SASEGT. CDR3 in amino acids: CASSEEAGGATGELFF. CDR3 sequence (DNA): TGTGCCAGCAGTGAAGAGGCAGGGGGTGCCACCGGGGAGCTGTTTTTT.

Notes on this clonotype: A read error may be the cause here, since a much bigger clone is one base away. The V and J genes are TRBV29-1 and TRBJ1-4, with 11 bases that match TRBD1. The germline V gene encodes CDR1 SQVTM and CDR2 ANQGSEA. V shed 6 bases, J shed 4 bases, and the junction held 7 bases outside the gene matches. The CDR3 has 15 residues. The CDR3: CSVADRGQCNEKLFF. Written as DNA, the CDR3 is TGCAGCGTCGCGGACAGGGGGCAGTGTAATGAAAAACTGTTTTTT.

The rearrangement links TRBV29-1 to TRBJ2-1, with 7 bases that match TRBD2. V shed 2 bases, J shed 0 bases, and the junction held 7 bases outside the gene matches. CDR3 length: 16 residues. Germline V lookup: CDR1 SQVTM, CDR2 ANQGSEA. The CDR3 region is CSVENLSGPSYNEQFF. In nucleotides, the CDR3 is TGCAGCGTTGAAAACCTTAGCGGGCCCTCCTACAATGAGCAGTTCTTC.

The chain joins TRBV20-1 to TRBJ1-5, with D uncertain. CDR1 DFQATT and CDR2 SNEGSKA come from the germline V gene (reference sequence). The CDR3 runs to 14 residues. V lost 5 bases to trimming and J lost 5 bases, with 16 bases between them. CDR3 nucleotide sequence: TGCAGTGCTCACCCCCACGGTGGGCATCAGCCCCAGCATTTT. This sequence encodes CSAHPHGGHQPQHF.

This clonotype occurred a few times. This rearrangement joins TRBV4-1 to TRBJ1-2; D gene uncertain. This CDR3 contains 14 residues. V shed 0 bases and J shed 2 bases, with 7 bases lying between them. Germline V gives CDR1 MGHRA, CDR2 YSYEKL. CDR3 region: CASSQEQTNYGYTF. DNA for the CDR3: TGCGCCAGCAGCCAAGAGCAAACAAACTATGGCTACACCTTC.

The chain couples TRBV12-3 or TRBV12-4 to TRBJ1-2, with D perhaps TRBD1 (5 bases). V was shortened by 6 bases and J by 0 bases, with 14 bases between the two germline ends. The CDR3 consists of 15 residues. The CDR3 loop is CASSPGTASNYGYTF. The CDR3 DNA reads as TGTGCCAGCAGCCCTGGGACCGCATCTAACTATGGCTACACCTTC.

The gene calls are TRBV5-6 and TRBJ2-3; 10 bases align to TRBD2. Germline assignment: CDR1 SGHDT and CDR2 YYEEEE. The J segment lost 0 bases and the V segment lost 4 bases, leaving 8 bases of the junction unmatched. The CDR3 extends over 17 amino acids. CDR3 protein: CASSSGLAEPSTDTQYF. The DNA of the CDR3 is TGTGCCAGCAGCAGCGGACTAGCGGAGCCTAGCACAGATACGCAGTATTTT.

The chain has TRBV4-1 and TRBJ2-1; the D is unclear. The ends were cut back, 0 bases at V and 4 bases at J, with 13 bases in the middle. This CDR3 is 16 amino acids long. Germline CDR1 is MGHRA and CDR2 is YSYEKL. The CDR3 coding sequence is TGCGCCAGCAGCCAAGATCTGGGCGTTAGATACAATGAGCAGTTCTTC. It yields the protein CASSQDLGVRYNEQFF.

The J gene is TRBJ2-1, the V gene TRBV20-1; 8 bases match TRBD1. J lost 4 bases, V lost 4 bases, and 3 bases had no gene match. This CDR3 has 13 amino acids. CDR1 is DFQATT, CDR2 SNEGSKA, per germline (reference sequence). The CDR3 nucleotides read TGCAGTGCTAAACAGGGGGTATACAATGAGCAGTTCTTC. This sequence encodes CSAKQGVYNEQFF.

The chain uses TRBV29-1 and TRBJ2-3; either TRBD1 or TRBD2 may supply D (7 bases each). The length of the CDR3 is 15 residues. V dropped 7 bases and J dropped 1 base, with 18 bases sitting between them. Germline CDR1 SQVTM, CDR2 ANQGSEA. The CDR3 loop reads CSALGGGQRTDTQYF. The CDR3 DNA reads TGCAGCGCCCTGGGGGGGGGACAGCGCACAGATACGCAGTATTTT.

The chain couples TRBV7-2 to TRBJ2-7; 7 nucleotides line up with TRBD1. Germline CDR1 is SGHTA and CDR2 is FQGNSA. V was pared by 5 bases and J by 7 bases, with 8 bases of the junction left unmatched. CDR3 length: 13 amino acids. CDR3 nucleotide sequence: TGTGCCAGCAGCCCTCTTCAGGGACAGGAGCAGTACTTC. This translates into CASSPLQGQEQYF.

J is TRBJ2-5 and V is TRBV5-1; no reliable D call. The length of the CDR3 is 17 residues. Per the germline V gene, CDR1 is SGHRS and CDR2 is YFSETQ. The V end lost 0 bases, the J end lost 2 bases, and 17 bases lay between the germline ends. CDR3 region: CASSLGATEVPQETQYF. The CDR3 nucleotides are TGCGCCAGCAGCTTGGGCGCCACGGAAGTACCACAAGAGACCCAGTACTTC.

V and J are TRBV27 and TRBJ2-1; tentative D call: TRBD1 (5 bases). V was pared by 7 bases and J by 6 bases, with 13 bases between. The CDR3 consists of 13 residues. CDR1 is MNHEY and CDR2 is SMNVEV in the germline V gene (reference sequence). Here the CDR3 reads CASTVEGANEQFF. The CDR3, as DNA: TGTGCCAGCACCGTGGAAGGGGCCAATGAGCAGTTCTTC.

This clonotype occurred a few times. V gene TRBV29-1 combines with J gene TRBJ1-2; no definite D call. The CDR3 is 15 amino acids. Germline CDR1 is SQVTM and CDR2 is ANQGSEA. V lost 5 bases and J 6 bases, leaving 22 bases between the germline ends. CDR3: CSVWAAAERRDGYTF. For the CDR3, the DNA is TGCAGCGTTTGGGCAGCGGCTGAGCGTAGAGATGGCTACACCTTC.

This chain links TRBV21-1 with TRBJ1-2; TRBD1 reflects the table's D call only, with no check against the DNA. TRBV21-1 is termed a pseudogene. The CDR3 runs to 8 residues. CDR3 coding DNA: TGTGCGGGGGATGGCTACACCTTC. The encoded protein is CAGDGYTF.